The 18 T cell receptor beta chains given below trace back to one sample, sequenced in a study of T cells expressing NK-cell markers (dated by TCRdb to the early 2020s). The library was built by means of 5' RACE. For sequencing, an Illumina HiSeq 2000 was employed. TCRdb reprocessed the reads into one record per CDR3 protein sequence, lacking DNA. The table for this sample shows some 150,000 distinct CDR3 sequences. The top ten clonotypes cover around 10% of the sample. Sequencing input: blood T cells: a sorted CD56 or NKG2C T cell subset, CD4+ or CD8+ T cells, or bulk PBMC T cells (not recorded which). These receptors came from a man aged 18 to 30 in good health. Donor details come from another sample of the same person, matched by shared clones.

V usage is TRBV12-3 or TRBV12-4 and J usage is TRBJ2-3; the D call from TCRdb, TRBD2, cannot be confirmed without DNA. The length of the CDR3 is 16 residues. The CDR3 sequence: CASSAAALAGADTQYF.

This chain connects TRBV4-2 to TRBJ1-1; TCRdb picks TRBD1, but there is no DNA to check that call. CDR3 length: 13 amino acids. The germline CDR1 and CDR2 sequences are LGHNA and YNFKEQ. The CDR3 reads CASSPNKGIEAFF.

The chain uses TRBV7-2 and TRBJ1-1. The germline gives CDR1 SGHTA, CDR2 FQGNSA. The CDR3 sequence is 16 residues long. CDR3 residues: CASSSSVLALNTEAFF.

Here the CDR3 reads CASIPTEREGLDEQFF. V usage is TRBV12-3 or TRBV12-4 and J usage is TRBJ2-1. The CDR3 covers 16 residues.

This clonotype counts as medium-sized by frequency. V usage is TRBV5-1 and J usage is TRBJ2-7. CDR3 length equals 15 residues. The germline V gene has CDR1 SGHRS and CDR2 YFSETQ. The CDR3 loop is CASSFEGDGYDEQYF.

V and J are TRBV19 and TRBJ2-1; absent DNA, TCRdb's TRBD2 call cannot be checked. This CDR3 spans 15 amino acids. CDR1 LNHDA and CDR2 SQIVND come from the germline V gene (reference sequence). This CDR3 reads CASTPPSGVYNEQFF.

The chain carries TRBV24-1 and TRBJ2-1; TCRdb reports TRBD2, a call that lacks DNA to check it against. This CDR3 is built from 16 residues. Germline CDR1 is KGHDR and CDR2 is SFDVKD. This chain's CDR3 is CATSGLAGAAMDEQFF.

The chain couples TRBV6-5 to TRBJ2-1. CDR3 length equals 15 residues. Germline V gene lookup returns CDR1 MNHEY and CDR2 SVGAGI. The CDR3 spells CASSYSAASQTEQFF.

The chain uses TRBV20-1 and TRBJ2-1; the TCRdb D gene call, TRBD1, has no DNA to confirm it. CDR3 length: 16 amino acids. Germline V gene lookup returns CDR1 DFQATT and CDR2 SNEGSKA (reference sequence). This CDR3 reads CSAPAGLLLGGNEQFF.

This chain connects TRBV11-2 to TRBJ2-1; checking the TCRdb D call of TRBD2 is not possible without DNA. The CDR3 runs to 16 residues. The germline V gene has CDR1 SGHAT and CDR2 FQNNGV. CDR3 in amino acids: CASSLLAQIPLNEQFF.

The gene calls are TRBV6-5 and TRBJ1-5. Germline-derived CDR1 and CDR2 are MNHEY and SVGAGI. CDR3 length equals 13 residues. The CDR3: CASSINRGQPQHF.

The CDR3 protein is CASSAGRADLSEQYF. The genes are TRBV7-8 and TRBJ2-7; the D call from TCRdb, TRBD2, cannot be confirmed without DNA. The CDR3 is 15 residues long. Germline V gives CDR1 SGHVS, CDR2 FQNEAQ.

V is TRBV12-3 or TRBV12-4 and J is TRBJ1-3; TCRdb's assignment of TRBD1 cannot be checked, as there is no DNA. The CDR3 totals 14 residues. CDR3 protein: CASSLLGAGNTIYF.

The chain employs TRBV7-9 and TRBJ2-7; TCRdb gives TRBD1 as the D gene, but with no DNA this cannot be confirmed. The length of the CDR3 is 15 residues. CDR1 and CDR2 from the germline V gene are SEHNR and FQNEAQ (reference sequence). The CDR3 here is CASSPPGQGIYEQYF.

V gene TRBV3-1 combines with J gene TRBJ1-2. The CDR3 contains 14 residues. CDR1 LGHDT and CDR2 YNNKEL come from the germline V gene (reference sequence). CDR3 residues: CASSQDTGQLGYTF.

The rearrangement joins TRBV3-1 to TRBJ2-5; without DNA, the TCRdb call of TRBD2 cannot be checked. CDR3 length: 18 residues. CDR1 and CDR2 (germline): LGHDT, YNNKEL (reference sequence). The CDR3 spells CASSQKIATSGSQETQYF.

The chain links TRBV30 to TRBJ1-1. The CDR3 is 13 residues long. Germline V gene sequence: CDR1 GTSNPN, CDR2 SVGIG (reference sequence). This CDR3 reads CAWAALLNTEAFF.

V and J are TRBV5-1 and TRBJ2-3; the TCRdb call, TRBD1, lacks DNA for checking. CDR1 and CDR2 (germline): SGHRS, YFSETQ. The CDR3 is made up of 17 amino acids. CDR3 sequence reads: CASSRGHGTGSTDTQYF.